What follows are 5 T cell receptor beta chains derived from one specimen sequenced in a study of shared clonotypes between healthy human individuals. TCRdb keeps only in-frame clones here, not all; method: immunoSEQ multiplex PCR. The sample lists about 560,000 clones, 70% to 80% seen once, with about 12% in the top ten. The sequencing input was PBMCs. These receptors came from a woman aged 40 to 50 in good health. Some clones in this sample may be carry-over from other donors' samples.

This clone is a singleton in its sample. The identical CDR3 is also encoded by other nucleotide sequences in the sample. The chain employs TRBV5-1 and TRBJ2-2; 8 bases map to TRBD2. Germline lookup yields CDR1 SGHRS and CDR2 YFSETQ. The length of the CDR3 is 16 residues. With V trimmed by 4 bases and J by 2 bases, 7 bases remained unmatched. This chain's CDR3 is CASSLLLAANTGELFF. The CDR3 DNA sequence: TGCGCCAGCAGCCTATTACTAGCGGCTAACACCGGGGAGCTGTTTTTT.

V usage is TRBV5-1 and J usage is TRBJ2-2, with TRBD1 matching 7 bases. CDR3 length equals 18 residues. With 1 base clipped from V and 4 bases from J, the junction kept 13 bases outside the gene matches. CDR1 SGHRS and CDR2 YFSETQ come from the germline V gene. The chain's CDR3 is CASSLKGIRQGGTGELFF. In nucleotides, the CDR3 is TGCGCCAGCAGCTTGAAGGGGATTAGACAGGGCGGCACCGGGGAGCTGTTTTTT.

CDR3 amino acids: CASSLSVGRTGELFF. The DNA for the CDR3 is TGCGCCAGCAGCTTGTCTGTGGGGAGAACCGGGGAGCTGTTTTTT. This chain uses TRBV5-1 with TRBJ2-2, with D possibly matching TRBD2 (5 bases). With 1 base removed from V and 5 bases from J, the gap between germline ends came to 12 bases. The CDR3 is 15 amino acids. Germline CDR1 and CDR2: SGHRS and YFSETQ. Full variable domain (missing parts from reference TRBV5-1 and TRBJ2-2): KAGVTQTPRYLIKTRGQQVTLSCSPISGHRSVSWYQQTPGQGLQFLFEYFSETQRNKGNFPGRFSGRQFSNSRSEMNVSTLELGDSALYLCASSLSVGRTGELFFGEGSRLTVL.

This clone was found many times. For the CDR3, the DNA is TGTGCCAGCAGTACCTCTAGCGCCTTCTACGAGCAGTACTTC. It encodes CASSTSSAFYEQYF. The chain has TRBV28 and TRBJ2-7; TRBD2 is a possible D gene (6 bases). The CDR3 totals 14 residues. V gave up 5 bases and J gave up 3 bases, with 14 bases separating them. CDR1 is MDHEN and CDR2 is SYDVKM in the germline V gene. Full variable domain (missing parts from reference TRBV28 and TRBJ2-7): DVKVTQSSRYLVKRTGEKVFLECVQDMDHENMFWYRQDPGLGLRLIYFSYDVKMKEKGDIPEGYSVSREKKERFSLILESASTNQTSMYLCASSTSSAFYEQYFGPGTRLTVT.

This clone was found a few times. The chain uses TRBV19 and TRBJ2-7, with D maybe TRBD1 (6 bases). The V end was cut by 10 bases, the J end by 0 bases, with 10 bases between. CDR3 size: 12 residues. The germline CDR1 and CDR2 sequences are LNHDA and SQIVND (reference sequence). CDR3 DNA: TGTGCCACCCGGGACAACTCCTACGAGCAGTACTTC. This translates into CATRDNSYEQYF.